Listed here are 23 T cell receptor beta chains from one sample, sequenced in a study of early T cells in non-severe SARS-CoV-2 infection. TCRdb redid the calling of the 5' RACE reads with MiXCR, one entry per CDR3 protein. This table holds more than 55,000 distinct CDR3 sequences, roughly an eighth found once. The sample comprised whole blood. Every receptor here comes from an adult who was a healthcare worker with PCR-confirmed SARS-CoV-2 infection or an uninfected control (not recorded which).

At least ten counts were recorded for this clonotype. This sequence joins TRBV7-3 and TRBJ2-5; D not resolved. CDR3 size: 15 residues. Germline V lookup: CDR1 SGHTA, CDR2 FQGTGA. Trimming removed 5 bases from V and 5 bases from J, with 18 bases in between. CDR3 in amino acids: CASSPRASKGETQYF. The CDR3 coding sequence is TGTGCCAGCAGCCCCCGGGCCTCGAAAGGGGAGACCCAGTACTTC.

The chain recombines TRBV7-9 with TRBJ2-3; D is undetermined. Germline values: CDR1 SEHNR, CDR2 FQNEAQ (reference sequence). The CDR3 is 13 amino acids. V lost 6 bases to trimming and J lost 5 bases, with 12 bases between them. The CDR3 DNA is TGTGCCAGCAGTTCCGCGCACCAAGATACGCAGTATTTT. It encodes CASSSAHQDTQYF.

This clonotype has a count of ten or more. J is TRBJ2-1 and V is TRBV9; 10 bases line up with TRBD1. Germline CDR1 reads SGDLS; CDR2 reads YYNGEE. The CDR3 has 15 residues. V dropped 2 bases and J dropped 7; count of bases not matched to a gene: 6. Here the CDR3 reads CASSVDRGPENEQFF. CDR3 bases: TGTGCCAGCAGCGTTGACAGGGGGCCTGAGAATGAGCAGTTCTTC. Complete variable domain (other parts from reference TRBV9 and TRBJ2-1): DSGVTQTPKHLITATGQRVTLRCSPRSGDLSVYWYQQSLDQGLQFLIQYYNGEERAKGNILERFSAQQFPDLHSELNLSSLELGDSALYFCASSVDRGPENEQFFGPGTRLTVL.

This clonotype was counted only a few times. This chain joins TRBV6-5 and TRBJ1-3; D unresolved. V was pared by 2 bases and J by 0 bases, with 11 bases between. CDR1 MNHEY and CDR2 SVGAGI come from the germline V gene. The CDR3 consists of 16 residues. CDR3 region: CASSYRGPYSGNTIYF. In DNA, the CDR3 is TGTGCCAGCAGTTACCGAGGGCCATACTCTGGAAACACCATATATTTT.

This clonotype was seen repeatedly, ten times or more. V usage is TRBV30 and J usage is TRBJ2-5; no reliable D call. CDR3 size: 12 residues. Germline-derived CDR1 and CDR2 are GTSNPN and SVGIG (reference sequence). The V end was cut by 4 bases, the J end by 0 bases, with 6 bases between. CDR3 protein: CAWKRDQETQYF. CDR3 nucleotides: TGTGCCTGGAAACGAGACCAAGAGACCCAGTACTTC.

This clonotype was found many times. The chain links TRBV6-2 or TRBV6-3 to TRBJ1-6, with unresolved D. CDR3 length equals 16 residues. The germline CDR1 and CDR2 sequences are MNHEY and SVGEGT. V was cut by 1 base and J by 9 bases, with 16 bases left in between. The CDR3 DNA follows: TGTGCCAGCAGTTACTGGCAACCCCGGGATTTTTCACCCCTCCACTTT. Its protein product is CASSYWQPRDFSPLHF.

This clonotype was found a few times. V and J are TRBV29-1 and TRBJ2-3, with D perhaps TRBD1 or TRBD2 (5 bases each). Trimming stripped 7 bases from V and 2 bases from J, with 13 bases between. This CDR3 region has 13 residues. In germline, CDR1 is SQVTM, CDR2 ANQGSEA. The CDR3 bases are TGCAGCGCGGGACCTAGTATCACAGATACGCAGTATTTT. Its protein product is CSAGPSITDTQYF.

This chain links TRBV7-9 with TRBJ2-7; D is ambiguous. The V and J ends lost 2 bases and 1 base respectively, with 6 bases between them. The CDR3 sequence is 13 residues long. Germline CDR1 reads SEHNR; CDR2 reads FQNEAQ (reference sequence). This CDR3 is CASSLSSSYEQYF. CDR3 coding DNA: TGTGCCAGCAGCTTATCTAGTTCCTACGAGCAGTACTTC.

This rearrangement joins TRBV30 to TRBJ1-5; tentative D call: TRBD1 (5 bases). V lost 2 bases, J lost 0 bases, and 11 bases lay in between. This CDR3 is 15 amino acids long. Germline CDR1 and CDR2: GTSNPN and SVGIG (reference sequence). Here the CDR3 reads CAWSPQGYSNQPQHF. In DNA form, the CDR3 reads TGTGCCTGGAGTCCTCAGGGCTATAGCAATCAGCCCCAGCATTTT.

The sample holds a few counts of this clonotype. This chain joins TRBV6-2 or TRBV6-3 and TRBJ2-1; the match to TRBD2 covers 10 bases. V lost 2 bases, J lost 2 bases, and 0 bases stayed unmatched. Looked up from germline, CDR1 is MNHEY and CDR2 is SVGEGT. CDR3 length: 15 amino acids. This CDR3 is CASSYSGGAYNEQFF. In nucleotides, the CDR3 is TGTGCCAGCAGTTACAGCGGGGGGGCCTACAATGAGCAGTTCTTC.

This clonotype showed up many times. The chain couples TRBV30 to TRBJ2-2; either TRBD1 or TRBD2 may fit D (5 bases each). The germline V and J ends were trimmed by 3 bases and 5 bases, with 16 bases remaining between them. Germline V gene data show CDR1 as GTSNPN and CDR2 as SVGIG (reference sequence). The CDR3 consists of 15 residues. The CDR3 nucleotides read TGTGCCTGGAGGCAGAACCCGGGACGGACCGGGGAGCTGTTTTTT. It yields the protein CAWRQNPGRTGELFF.

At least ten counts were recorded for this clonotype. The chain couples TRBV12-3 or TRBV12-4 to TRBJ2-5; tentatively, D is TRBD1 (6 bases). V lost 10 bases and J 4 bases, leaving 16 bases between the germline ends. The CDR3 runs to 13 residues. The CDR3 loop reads CATTRQGLETQYF. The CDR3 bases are TGTGCCACCACCAGGCAGGGGCTAGAGACCCAGTACTTC.

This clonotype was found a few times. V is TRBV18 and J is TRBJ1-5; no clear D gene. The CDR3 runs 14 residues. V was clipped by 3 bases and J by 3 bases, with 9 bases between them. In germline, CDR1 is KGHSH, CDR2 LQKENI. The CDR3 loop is CASSPGTYNQPQHF. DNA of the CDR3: TGTGCCAGCTCACCGGGAACATACAATCAGCCCCAGCATTTT.

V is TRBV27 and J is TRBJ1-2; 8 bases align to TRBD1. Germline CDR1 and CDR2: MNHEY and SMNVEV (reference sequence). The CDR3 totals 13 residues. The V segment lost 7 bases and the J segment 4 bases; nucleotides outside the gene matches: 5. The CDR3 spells CASTYTGGYGYTF. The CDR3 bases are TGTGCCAGCACCTACACAGGGGGCTATGGCTACACCTTC.

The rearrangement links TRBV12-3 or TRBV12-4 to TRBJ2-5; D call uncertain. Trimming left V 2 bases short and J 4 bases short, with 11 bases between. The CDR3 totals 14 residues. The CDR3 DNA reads TGTGCCAGCAGTTTATTGGGGAATGCAGAGACCCAGTACTTC. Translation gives CASSLLGNAETQYF.

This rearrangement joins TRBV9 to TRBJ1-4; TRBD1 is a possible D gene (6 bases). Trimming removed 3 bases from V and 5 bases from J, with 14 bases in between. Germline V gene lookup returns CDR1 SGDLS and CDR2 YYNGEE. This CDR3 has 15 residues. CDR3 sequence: CASSAYSDRNEKLFF. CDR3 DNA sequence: TGTGCCAGCAGCGCTTACTCCGACAGGAATGAAAAACTGTTTTTT.

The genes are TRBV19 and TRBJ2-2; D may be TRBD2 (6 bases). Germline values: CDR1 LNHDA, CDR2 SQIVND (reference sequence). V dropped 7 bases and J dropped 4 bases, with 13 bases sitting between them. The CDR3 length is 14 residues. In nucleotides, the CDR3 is TGTGCCAGTACCACGGACTATCCCACCGGGGAGCTGTTTTTT. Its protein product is CASTTDYPTGELFF.

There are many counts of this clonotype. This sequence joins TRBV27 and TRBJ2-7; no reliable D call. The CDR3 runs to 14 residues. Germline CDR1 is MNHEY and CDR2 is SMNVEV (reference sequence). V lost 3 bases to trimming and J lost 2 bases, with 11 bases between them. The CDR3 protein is CASSFRDSPYEQYF. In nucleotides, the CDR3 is TGTGCCAGCAGTTTTAGGGATTCCCCCTACGAGCAGTACTTC.

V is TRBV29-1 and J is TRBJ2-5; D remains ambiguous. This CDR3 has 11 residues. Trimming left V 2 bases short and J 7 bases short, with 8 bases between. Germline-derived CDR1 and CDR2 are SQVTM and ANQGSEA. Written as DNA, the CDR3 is TGCAGCGTTGAATTCGGGCGGACCCAGTACTTC. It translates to CSVEFGRTQYF. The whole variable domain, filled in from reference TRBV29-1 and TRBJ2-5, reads SAVISQKPSRDICQRGTSLTIQCQVDSQVTMMFWYRQQPGQSLTLIATANQGSEATYESGFVIDKFPISRPNLTFSTLTVSNMSPEDSSIYLCSVEFGRTQYFGPGTRLLVL.

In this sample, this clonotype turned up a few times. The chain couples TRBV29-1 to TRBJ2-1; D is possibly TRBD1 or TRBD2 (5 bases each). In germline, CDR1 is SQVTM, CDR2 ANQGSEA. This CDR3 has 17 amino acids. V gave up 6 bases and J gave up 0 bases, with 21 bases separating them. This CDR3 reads CSVRPLGGGSSYNEQFF. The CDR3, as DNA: TGCAGCGTCCGCCCCCTCGGTGGGGGAAGCTCCTACAATGAGCAGTTCTTC.

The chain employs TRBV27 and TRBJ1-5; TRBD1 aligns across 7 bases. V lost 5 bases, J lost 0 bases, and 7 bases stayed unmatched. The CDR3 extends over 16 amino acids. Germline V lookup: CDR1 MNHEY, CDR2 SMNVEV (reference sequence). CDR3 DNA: TGTGCCAGCAGTACTCCCGGGACAGATAGCAATCAGCCCCAGCATTTT. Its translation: CASSTPGTDSNQPQHF.

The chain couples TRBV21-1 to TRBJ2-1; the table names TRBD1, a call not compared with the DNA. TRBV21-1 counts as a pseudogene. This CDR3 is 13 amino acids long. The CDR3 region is CAGTYGAYNEQFF. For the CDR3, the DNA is TGTGCCGGGACCTATGGGGCATACAATGAGCAGTTCTTC.

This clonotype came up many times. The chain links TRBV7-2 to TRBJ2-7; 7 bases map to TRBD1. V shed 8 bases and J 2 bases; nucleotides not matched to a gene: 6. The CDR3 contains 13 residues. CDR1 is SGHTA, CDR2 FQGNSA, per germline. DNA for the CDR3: TGTGCCAGCTCTAGGACAGGACCCTACGAGCAGTACTTC. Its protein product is CASSRTGPYEQYF.